The clone carrying this T cell receptor (beta chain) has a count of ten or more. Its antigen is unidentified. No donor had other autoimmune disease, uncontrolled infection, pregnancy or lactation. The authors isolated PBMCs from around 10 ml of fresh peripheral blood. Amplification targeted the TCR beta CDR3 regions, with RNA transcripts as the source material. The workflow started with a first-round RT-PCR run with HTBI primers and then moved on to a second-round multiplex PCR. TCRdb called the multiplex PCR reads again in MiXCR, with one record for every CDR3 protein. The table has about 480,000 distinct CDR3 sequences, over 13% seen once. The V and J ends lost 4 bases and 5 bases respectively, with 17 bases between them. Germline assignment: CDR1 MGHRA and CDR2 YSYEKL. The CDR3 length is 15 residues. This entry belongs to a study of Graves' ophthalmopathy and Graves' hyperthyroidism. Notes on the study in general: A classifier, a 13-signature model, separated ophthalmopathy from stable hyperthyroidism with around 88% sensitivity and 75% to 83% specificity. Detection in blood was also observed for most expanded thyroid clonotypes above 0.001 frequency.

Sequences were obtained from blood. This TCR was sampled from a woman between 25 and 40 years old with Graves' ophthalmopathy. This chain connects TRBV4-1 to TRBJ2-5; tentative D call: TRBD2 (6 bases). The CDR3 loop reads CASSPDYQRRETQYF. The CDR3 DNA sequence: TGCGCCAGCAGCCCGGACTACCAAAGACGGGAGACCCAGTACTTC.